These T cell receptor beta chains were read from a single sample in a study of human T cells and chemical hapten exposure. TCRdb recomputed calls from the RACE reads with MiXCR, one row per CDR3 protein. The repertoire holds fewer than 350,000 distinct CDR3 sequences, with about 7.7% as singletons. Sequenced here: whole blood, sampled in connection with sensitization to the hapten diphenylcyclopropenone (DPC). The receptor source for this set is a man in his late teens or twenties with alopecia areata. Some clones in this sample may be carry-over from other donors' samples. Both conserved end residues are part of each CDR3. The D gene is left open where the match is weak. Part of the rows lack a size; the others show once, few, many or a class for expanded clones.

v_gene: TRBV7-9; d_gene: TRBD1; j_gene: TRBJ1-3; abundance: many; CDR3nt: TGTGCCAGCAGCTTAGGAGACAGGGGATACACCATATATTTT; CDR3aa: CASSLGDRGYTIYF
v_gene: TRBV4-3; d_gene: TRBD1; j_gene: TRBJ2-7; abundance: many; CDR3nt: TGCGCCAGCAGCCAAGATCCCCCGGGACAGGGGAGCTGGTACGAGCAGTACTTC; CDR3aa: CASSQDPPGQGSWYEQYF
v_gene: TRBV7-3; d_gene: .; j_gene: TRBJ1-1; abundance: .; CDR3nt: TGTGCCAGCAGCTTAGGAGTGGGTGAGAACACTGAAGCTTTCTTT; CDR3aa: CASSLGVGENTEAFF
v_gene: TRBV24-1; d_gene: .; j_gene: TRBJ1-1; abundance: many; CDR3nt: TGTGCCACCAGTGATAACGGGGGGCCGACCACTGAAGCTTTCTTT; CDR3aa: CATSDNGGPTTEAFF
v_gene: TRBV4-1; d_gene: .; j_gene: TRBJ1-5; abundance: .; CDR3nt: TGCGCCAGCAGCCAAGTGGGTCTCGTCTTACATTTT; CDR3aa: CASSQVGLVLHF
v_gene: TRBV7-2; d_gene: TRBD1; j_gene: TRBJ1-1; abundance: .; CDR3nt: TGTGCCAGCAGCGCAGACAGGGGATCGAACACTGAAGCTTTCTTT; CDR3aa: CASSADRGSNTEAFF
v_gene: TRBV5-1; d_gene: TRBD1; j_gene: TRBJ2-1; abundance: few; CDR3nt: TGCGCCAGCAGCTTGTCTGGGACAGGGGATGAGCAGTTCTTC; CDR3aa: CASSLSGTGDEQFF
v_gene: TRBV24-1; d_gene: TRBD1; j_gene: TRBJ1-2; abundance: many; CDR3nt: TGTGCCACCAGTGATCCCGGGACAGGTATCCCTCACTTC; CDR3aa: CATSDPGTGIPHF
v_gene: TRBV6-5; d_gene: .; j_gene: TRBJ1-4; abundance: .; CDR3nt: TGTGCCAGCAGTAACAGGGCCTCTAATGAAAAACTGTTTTTT; CDR3aa: CASSNRASNEKLFF
v_gene: TRBV9; d_gene: .; j_gene: TRBJ1-2; abundance: few; CDR3nt: TGTGCCAGCAGCGTGGTAGCGCCAGGCAATGGCTACACCTTC; CDR3aa: CASSVVAPGNGYTF
v_gene: TRBV5-6; d_gene: TRBD1; j_gene: TRBJ2-7; abundance: .; CDR3nt: TGTGCCAGCAGCTGGAGGACAGGGCAAGCCTACGAGCAGTACTTC; CDR3aa: CASSWRTGQAYEQYF
v_gene: TRBV7-9; d_gene: .; j_gene: TRBJ2-3; abundance: .; CDR3nt: TGTGCCAGCAGCTTAGCCGCCGGCACCTTTGGGACAGATACGCAGTATTTT; CDR3aa: CASSLAAGTFGTDTQYF
v_gene: TRBV11-2; d_gene: .; j_gene: TRBJ1-2; abundance: few; CDR3nt: TGTGCCAGCAGCTTAAACAGTTGGACCTATGGCTACACCTTC; CDR3aa: CASSLNSWTYGYTF
v_gene: TRBV12-3/TRBV12-4; d_gene: .; j_gene: TRBJ1-2; abundance: few; CDR3nt: TGTGCCAGCAGTTTAGGGCGGCAGGGAGGTGGCTACACCTTC; CDR3aa: CASSLGRQGGGYTF
v_gene: TRBV20-1; d_gene: .; j_gene: TRBJ1-1; abundance: .; CDR3nt: TGCAGTGCTAGTGGAGGGATGGGGGGCAGTGCTTTCTTT; CDR3aa: CSASGGMGGSAFF
v_gene: TRBV5-1; d_gene: .; j_gene: TRBJ1-5; abundance: .; CDR3nt: TGCGCCAGCAGCTTGTCCGGGGACAACAATCAGCCCCAGCATTTT; CDR3aa: CASSLSGDNNQPQHF
v_gene: TRBV5-1; d_gene: .; j_gene: TRBJ1-1; abundance: few; CDR3nt: TGCGCCAGCAGGGAGATCGAGGACACTGAAGCTTTCTTT; CDR3aa: CASREIEDTEAFF
v_gene: TRBV11-2; d_gene: .; j_gene: TRBJ2-5; abundance: few; CDR3nt: TGTGCCAGCAGCTTAGAAAGGACCCAGTACTTC; CDR3aa: CASSLERTQYF
v_gene: TRBV20-1; d_gene: .; j_gene: TRBJ2-3; abundance: few; CDR3nt: TGCAGTGCTAGTCCCAGCTCTAGCACAGATACGCAGTATTTT; CDR3aa: CSASPSSSTDTQYF
v_gene: TRBV28; d_gene: .; j_gene: TRBJ1-3; abundance: few; CDR3nt: TGTGCCAGCAGTCTTGATTACAGGGTGATGGGAAACACCATATATTTT; CDR3aa: CASSLDYRVMGNTIYF
v_gene: TRBV29-1; d_gene: .; j_gene: TRBJ2-5; abundance: many; CDR3nt: TGCAGCGTTGCCAGGGACGCCGGCAAGACCCAGTACTTC; CDR3aa: CSVARDAGKTQYF
v_gene: TRBV3-1; d_gene: .; j_gene: TRBJ1-6; abundance: .; CDR3nt: TGTGCCAGCACCCCGGGCCTCAGCTCCTATAATTCACCCCTCCACTTT; CDR3aa: CASTPGLSSYNSPLHF
v_gene: TRBV7-9; d_gene: TRBD2; j_gene: TRBJ2-5; abundance: many; CDR3nt: TGTGCCAGCAGCCCGGGGGAGGGCCGGCAGACCCAGTACTTC; CDR3aa: CASSPGEGRQTQYF
v_gene: TRBV11-1; d_gene: TRBD1; j_gene: TRBJ2-5; abundance: many; CDR3nt: TGTGCCAGCAGCAAAAACCGGGACAGGGATGAGACCCAGTACTTC; CDR3aa: CASSKNRDRDETQYF
v_gene: TRBV6-5; d_gene: .; j_gene: TRBJ1-2; abundance: few; CDR3nt: TGTGCCAGCAGTTACTCGGGCAGTAACTATGGCTACACCTTC; CDR3aa: CASSYSGSNYGYTF
v_gene: TRBV7-2; d_gene: .; j_gene: TRBJ2-5; abundance: few; CDR3nt: TGTGCCAGCAGCTTAAAGCGGAGAACTCAAGAGACCCAGTACTTC; CDR3aa: CASSLKRRTQETQYF
v_gene: TRBV6-5; d_gene: TRBD1; j_gene: TRBJ1-1; abundance: few; CDR3nt: TGTGCCAGCAGGAGCTCCGGGACAGCGAACACTGAAGCTTTCTTT; CDR3aa: CASRSSGTANTEAFF
v_gene: TRBV28; d_gene: .; j_gene: TRBJ2-3; abundance: .; CDR3nt: TGTGCCAGCAGTAAATTCGCCCGGTGGGCATCTAGCACAGATACGCAGTATTTT; CDR3aa: CASSKFARWASSTDTQYF
v_gene: TRBV4-3; d_gene: .; j_gene: TRBJ2-4; abundance: .; CDR3nt: TGCGCCAGCAGCCCAGAAGGCTTAGTAGCCAAAAACATTCAGTACTTC; CDR3aa: CASSPEGLVAKNIQYF
v_gene: TRBV12-3/TRBV12-4; d_gene: .; j_gene: TRBJ2-2; abundance: .; CDR3nt: TGTGCCAGCAGTCCGTCGGACACGAACACCGGGGAGCTGTTTTTT; CDR3aa: CASSPSDTNTGELFF
v_gene: TRBV5-1; d_gene: .; j_gene: TRBJ1-1; abundance: many; CDR3nt: TGCGCCAGCAGTTCGGGAAGCGACCTCCTGAACACTGAAGCTTTCTTT; CDR3aa: CASSSGSDLLNTEAFF
v_gene: TRBV5-4; d_gene: .; j_gene: TRBJ2-1; abundance: few; CDR3nt: TGTGCCAGCAGCTTGGGCAGGGGCCGCTCCTACAATGAGCAGTTCTTC; CDR3aa: CASSLGRGRSYNEQFF
v_gene: TRBV12-3/TRBV12-4; d_gene: TRBD2; j_gene: TRBJ2-5; abundance: few; CDR3nt: TGTGCCAGCAGTCCGGGACTAGCGGGGGCGCAAGAGACCCAGTACTTC; CDR3aa: CASSPGLAGAQETQYF
v_gene: TRBV6-2/TRBV6-3; d_gene: .; j_gene: TRBJ2-7; abundance: few; CDR3nt: TGTGCCAGCAGCGCGGCGCCCTACGAGCAGTACTTC; CDR3aa: CASSAAPYEQYF
v_gene: TRBV7-2; d_gene: .; j_gene: TRBJ2-3; abundance: .; CDR3nt: TGTGCCAGCAGCTTATCACAGGGTCGCACAGATACGCAGTATTTT; CDR3aa: CASSLSQGRTDTQYF
v_gene: TRBV5-6; d_gene: .; j_gene: TRBJ1-2; abundance: .; CDR3nt: TGTGCCAGCAGCTTTCCCGCCTTCTATGGCTACACCTTC; CDR3aa: CASSFPAFYGYTF
v_gene: TRBV4-3; d_gene: .; j_gene: TRBJ2-2; abundance: .; CDR3nt: TGCGCCAGCAGCCAAGATTTTAGGGGGGCGGCCGGGGAGCTGTTTTTT; CDR3aa: CASSQDFRGAAGELFF
v_gene: TRBV2; d_gene: .; j_gene: TRBJ1-2; abundance: many; CDR3nt: TGTGCCAGCAGTGGAGTTCAGGGACACAGATATGGCTACACCTTC; CDR3aa: CASSGVQGHRYGYTF
v_gene: TRBV29-1; d_gene: TRBD1; j_gene: TRBJ2-4; abundance: .; CDR3nt: TGCAGCGTTCGTCCAGGGGGAAACATTCAGTACTTC; CDR3aa: CSVRPGGNIQYF
v_gene: TRBV10-3; d_gene: .; j_gene: TRBJ2-7; abundance: few; CDR3nt: TGTGCCATCAGCCGGCCAGAAGCCTACGAGCAGTACTTC; CDR3aa: CAISRPEAYEQYF
v_gene: TRBV2; d_gene: .; j_gene: TRBJ2-4; abundance: few; CDR3nt: TGTGCCGGAGGGGTCGGAACGCTAGCCAAAAACATTCAGTACTTC; CDR3aa: CAGGVGTLAKNIQYF
v_gene: TRBV12-3/TRBV12-4; d_gene: TRBD2; j_gene: TRBJ2-3; abundance: few; CDR3nt: TGTGCCAGCAGTTTTCTTAGCGGGGAAGGAGATACGCAGTATTTT; CDR3aa: CASSFLSGEGDTQYF
v_gene: TRBV15; d_gene: .; j_gene: TRBJ1-1; abundance: few; CDR3nt: TGTGCCACCAGTGTGAGGGCAGACACTGAAGCTTTCTTT; CDR3aa: CATSVRADTEAFF
v_gene: TRBV28; d_gene: .; j_gene: TRBJ1-1; abundance: many; CDR3nt: TGTGCCAGCAGCATGATAGGGGCCCGCGCTGAAGCTTTCTTT; CDR3aa: CASSMIGARAEAFF
v_gene: TRBV3-1; d_gene: TRBD2; j_gene: TRBJ2-5; abundance: .; CDR3nt: TGTGCCAGCGGTAGCGGGGGACTCCAAGAGACCCAGTACTTC; CDR3aa: CASGSGGLQETQYF
v_gene: TRBV20-1; d_gene: .; j_gene: TRBJ2-3; abundance: few; CDR3nt: TGCAGTGCTAGGCCCCGGAATACGCAGTATTTT; CDR3aa: CSARPRNTQYF
v_gene: TRBV27; d_gene: .; j_gene: TRBJ2-1; abundance: many; CDR3nt: TGTGCCAGCAGATACTCCCCTTGGGGCTCCTACAATGAGCAGTTCTTC; CDR3aa: CASRYSPWGSYNEQFF
v_gene: TRBV7-9; d_gene: .; j_gene: TRBJ1-3; abundance: many; CDR3nt: TGTGCCAGCACAGGGTCTGGAAACACCATATATTTT; CDR3aa: CASTGSGNTIYF
v_gene: TRBV4-2; d_gene: .; j_gene: TRBJ2-1; abundance: few; CDR3nt: TGTGCCAGCAGCCAAGCTTGGAGTGCCAGCTCCTACAATGAGCAGTTCTTC; CDR3aa: CASSQAWSASSYNEQFF
v_gene: TRBV29-1; d_gene: .; j_gene: TRBJ1-1; abundance: many; CDR3nt: TGCAGCGTGGCCCGGACTGAAGCTTTCTTT; CDR3aa: CSVARTEAFF
v_gene: TRBV11-1; d_gene: .; j_gene: TRBJ2-5; abundance: .; CDR3nt: TGTGCCAGCAGCCCAGGGGTCAGGGAGACCCAGTACTTC; CDR3aa: CASSPGVRETQYF
v_gene: TRBV29-1; d_gene: .; j_gene: TRBJ1-2; abundance: few; CDR3nt: TGCAGCGAGCAGAAATTGGGGGGCTACACCTTC; CDR3aa: CSEQKLGGYTF
v_gene: TRBV6-2/TRBV6-3; d_gene: .; j_gene: TRBJ2-7; abundance: few; CDR3nt: TGTGCCAGCACCAACCACCGAGAGTACGAGCAGTACTTC; CDR3aa: CASTNHREYEQYF
v_gene: TRBV5-1; d_gene: .; j_gene: TRBJ1-1; abundance: many; CDR3nt: TGCGCCAGCAGCTCTGATCCTAATTCGGCAGCTTTCTTT; CDR3aa: CASSSDPNSAAFF
v_gene: TRBV5-8; d_gene: .; j_gene: TRBJ1-3; abundance: .; CDR3nt: TGTGCCAGCAGCTTGGTGCGGGGGTCGAAGAGAAACACCATATATTTT; CDR3aa: CASSLVRGSKRNTIYF
v_gene: TRBV29-1; d_gene: .; j_gene: TRBJ2-5; abundance: many; CDR3nt: TGCAGCGAGGCACAGGCACAAGAGACCCAGTACTTC; CDR3aa: CSEAQAQETQYF
v_gene: TRBV5-1; d_gene: .; j_gene: TRBJ1-1; abundance: few; CDR3nt: TGCGCCAGCAGCCCCCGGGGCCAGGGGTGGAAAACTGAAGCTTTCTTT; CDR3aa: CASSPRGQGWKTEAFF
v_gene: TRBV24-1; d_gene: TRBD1; j_gene: TRBJ2-3; abundance: few; CDR3nt: TGTGGGGGGCCGCAGGGGGAAGATACGCAGTATTTT; CDR3aa: CGGPQGEDTQYF
v_gene: TRBV9; d_gene: TRBD1; j_gene: TRBJ1-1; abundance: few; CDR3nt: TGTGCCAGCAGCGGGGGACAGGGGAGGACGGCGGCGAACACTGAAGCTTTCTTT; CDR3aa: CASSGGQGRTAANTEAFF
v_gene: TRBV9; d_gene: .; j_gene: TRBJ2-3; abundance: many; CDR3nt: TGTGCCAGCAGCGAAGGCCGCAGCCCTAGCACAGATACGCAGTATTTT; CDR3aa: CASSEGRSPSTDTQYF